The rows below give T cell receptor beta chains drawn from one sample of a study of T cell responses to AZD1222 COVID-19 vaccine. TCRdb's copy holds only in-frame clones and misses some; the assay was immunoSEQ multiplex PCR. The profile shows about 110,000 clones, about 86% of them singletons. Sequenced material: peripheral blood, taken on day 0 of AZD1222 vaccination. These receptor sequences come from an adult in good health. Each CDR3 is given with its conserved first and last residue. D genes are given only for firm matches. Size is stated for part of the rows, as once, few or many counts, or as a class when the clone is expanded.

D: TRBD1; V: TRBV7-9; size: -; J: TRBJ2-5; CDR3: CASNSGGETQYF; DNA: TGTGCCAGCAACTCAGGGGGAGAGACCCAGTACTTC
D: -; V: TRBV30; size: -; J: TRBJ2-7; CDR3: CAWSVSLYEQYF; DNA: TGTGCCTGGAGTGTAAGTCTCTACGAGCAGTACTTC
D: TRBD1; V: TRBV19; size: -; J: TRBJ1-4; CDR3: CASSFRTGQGTNEKLFF; DNA: TGTGCCAGTAGTTTTCGGACAGGGCAAGGAACTAATGAAAAACTGTTTTTT
D: -; V: TRBV10-1; size: -; J: TRBJ2-3; CDR3: CASSDPFGTDTQYF; DNA: TGCGCCAGCAGTGACCCCTTTGGCACAGATACGCAGTATTTT
D: -; V: TRBV18; size: -; J: TRBJ1-4; CDR3: CASSPRGEKLFF; DNA: TGTGCCAGCTCACCACGGGGGGAAAAACTGTTTTTT
D: -; V: TRBV6-5; size: -; J: TRBJ1-1; CDR3: CASSYATRGGRAEAFF; DNA: TGTGCCAGCAGTTACGCGACCCGGGGGGGGCGGGCTGAAGCTTTCTTT
D: -; V: TRBV2; size: -; J: TRBJ1-6; CDR3: CASRAGTGNSPLHF; DNA: TGTGCCAGCAGGGCCGGGACTGGGAATTCACCCCTCCACTTT
D: -; V: TRBV7-2; size: once; J: TRBJ1-5; CDR3: CASSLGYSNQPQHF; DNA: TGTGCCAGCAGCTTGGGGTATAGCAATCAGCCCCAGCATTTT
D: -; V: TRBV19; size: once; J: TRBJ1-1; CDR3: CASSMPEMNTEAFF; DNA: TGTGCCAGTAGTATGCCAGAGATGAACACTGAAGCTTTCTTT
D: TRBD1; V: TRBV28; size: -; J: TRBJ2-3; CDR3: CASSRDRGLTDTQYF; DNA: TGTGCCAGCAGTCGGGACAGGGGGCTCACAGATACGCAGTATTTT
D: -; V: TRBV2; size: -; J: TRBJ1-1; CDR3: CASTQLAATEAFF; DNA: TGTGCCAGCACCCAGTTGGCTGCCACTGAAGCTTTCTTT
D: TRBD2; V: TRBV7-3; size: -; J: TRBJ2-5; CDR3: CASSLSVSGGAWETQYF; DNA: TGTGCCAGCAGCTTATCAGTTAGCGGGGGGGCCTGGGAGACCCAGTACTTC
D: TRBD1; V: TRBV7-2; size: -; J: TRBJ2-1; CDR3: CASRSPGQQNEQFF; DNA: TGTGCCAGCAGGTCACCGGGACAGCAGAATGAGCAGTTCTTC
D: -; V: TRBV5-6; size: -; J: TRBJ2-2; CDR3: CASSLFRGAANTGELFF; DNA: TGTGCCAGCAGCTTATTTAGAGGGGCGGCGAACACCGGGGAGCTGTTTTTT
D: TRBD2; V: TRBV19; size: -; J: TRBJ2-3; CDR3: CASSIRASGGPADTQYF; DNA: TGTGCCAGTAGTATTCGGGCTAGCGGGGGGCCTGCAGATACGCAGTATTTT
D: -; V: TRBV6-1; size: once; J: TRBJ1-1; CDR3: CASSDFRGGGFTEAFF; DNA: -
D: -; V: TRBV5-6; size: -; J: TRBJ1-2; CDR3: CASSLRVRGYTF; DNA: TGTGCCAGCAGCTTGAGGGTTCGAGGCTACACCTTC
D: TRBD1; V: TRBV11-1; size: -; J: TRBJ1-6; CDR3: CASSLTGQGNSPLHF; DNA: TGTGCCAGCAGCTTGACCGGACAGGGGAATTCACCCCTCCACTTT
D: TRBD1; V: TRBV19; size: -; J: TRBJ1-5; CDR3: CASSMRGTGTYSNQPQHF; DNA: TGTGCCAGTAGTATGAGGGGGACAGGGACCTATAGCAATCAGCCCCAGCATTTT
D: -; V: TRBV14; size: -; J: TRBJ1-6; CDR3: CASSQDLGGTHNSPLHF; DNA: TGTGCCAGCAGCCAAGATTTGGGGGGGACTCATAATTCACCCCTCCACTTT
D: TRBD2; V: TRBV5-6; size: -; J: TRBJ2-7; CDR3: CASSLGLAGGNEQYF; DNA: TGTGCCAGCAGCCTCGGACTAGCGGGGGGCAACGAGCAGTACTTC
D: -; V: TRBV5-5; size: few; J: TRBJ1-3; CDR3: CASSRGEGPGNTIYF; DNA: TGTGCCAGCAGCCGAGGGGAGGGCCCTGGAAACACCATATATTTT
D: -; V: TRBV30; size: -; J: TRBJ1-2; CDR3: CAWRREGTGGYTF; DNA: TGTGCCTGGAGGAGAGAGGGGACGGGGGGCTACACCTTC
D: -; V: TRBV7-2; size: -; J: TRBJ1-2; CDR3: CASSLPGAGENYGYTF; DNA: TGTGCCAGCAGCTTACCCGGGGCCGGCGAAAACTATGGCTACACCTTC
D: TRBD2; V: TRBV27; size: -; J: TRBJ2-1; CDR3: CASRSGGLNEQFF; DNA: TGTGCCAGCAGGTCGGGGGGTCTAAATGAGCAGTTCTTC
D: -; V: TRBV3-1/TRBV3-2; size: -; J: TRBJ1-2; CDR3: CASSQDIRTPYAPYGYTF; DNA: TGTGCCAGCAGCCAAGATATAAGGACGCCCTATGCCCCTTATGGCTACACCTTC
D: TRBD1; V: TRBV5-4; size: -; J: TRBJ1-2; CDR3: CASRGDRASNYGYTF; DNA: TGTGCCAGCAGGGGGGACAGGGCCTCTAACTATGGCTACACCTTC
D: -; V: TRBV27; size: -; J: TRBJ1-6; CDR3: CASSMGGTYNSPLHF; DNA: TGTGCCAGCAGTATGGGGGGCACCTATAATTCACCCCTCCACTTT
D: -; V: TRBV5-1; size: -; J: TRBJ2-1; CDR3: CASSLQGEDNEQFF; DNA: TGCGCCAGCAGCCTACAGGGAGAAGACAATGAGCAGTTCTTC
D: TRBD1; V: TRBV5-1; size: -; J: TRBJ2-7; CDR3: CASSGQTYEQYF; DNA: TGCGCCAGCTCGGGACAGACCTACGAGCAGTACTTC
D: -; V: TRBV21-1; size: -; J: TRBJ1-5; CDR3: CASSLRTEADQPQHF; DNA: TGTGCCAGCAGCCTCCGGACGGAGGCCGATCAGCCCCAGCATTTT
D: -; V: TRBV20-1; size: -; J: TRBJ2-1; CDR3: CSASSSAGGLEQFF; DNA: TGCAGTGCTAGTAGTTCGGCAGGGGGGTTAGAGCAGTTCTTC
D: -; V: TRBV5-5; size: -; J: TRBJ1-5; CDR3: CASSLGGSGASNQPQHF; DNA: TGTGCCAGCAGCTTGGGAGGCTCGGGTGCTAGCAATCAGCCCCAGCATTTT
D: TRBD1; V: TRBV5-1; size: -; J: TRBJ1-4; CDR3: CASSFGQGSEKLFF; DNA: TGCGCCAGCAGCTTCGGACAGGGCTCTGAAAAACTGTTTTTT
D: TRBD1; V: TRBV29-1; size: few; J: TRBJ1-2; CDR3: CSARQGHYGYTF; DNA: TGCAGCGCCCGACAGGGCCACTATGGCTACACCTTC
D: -; V: TRBV2; size: -; J: TRBJ2-1; CDR3: CASSDIAHEQFF; DNA: TGTGCCAGCAGTGATATAGCCCATGAGCAGTTCTTC
D: TRBD2; V: TRBV6-2/TRBV6-3; size: -; J: TRBJ2-5; CDR3: CASSIASGGQETQYF; DNA: TGTGCCAGCAGCATAGCAAGCGGGGGGCAGGAGACCCAGTACTTC
D: -; V: TRBV4-1; size: few; J: TRBJ1-4; CDR3: CASSQDKGIATNEKLFF; DNA: TGCGCCAGCAGCCAAGACAAGGGGATCGCAACTAATGAAAAACTGTTTTTT
D: -; V: TRBV7-9; size: -; J: TRBJ1-4; CDR3: CASSLATPGRVANEKLFF; DNA: TGTGCCAGCAGCTTAGCGACACCGGGTAGGGTCGCTAATGAAAAACTGTTTTTT
D: TRBD1; V: TRBV10-3; size: once; J: TRBJ1-1; CDR3: CAISPSTGGTEAFF; DNA: TGTGCCATCAGTCCCTCCACAGGGGGCACTGAAGCTTTCTTT
D: -; V: TRBV10-3; size: -; J: TRBJ1-2; CDR3: CAMGAGARGYTF; DNA: TGTGCCATGGGAGCGGGGGCGCGGGGCTACACCTTC
D: -; V: TRBV3-1/TRBV3-2; size: -; J: TRBJ2-5; CDR3: CASSQAPVETQYF; DNA: TGTGCCAGCAGCCAAGCACCGGTAGAGACCCAGTACTTC
D: -; V: TRBV5-6; size: -; J: TRBJ1-1; CDR3: CASSLVGRENTEAFF; DNA: TGTGCCAGCAGCTTGGTTGGCAGGGAGAACACTGAAGCTTTCTTT
D: TRBD2; V: TRBV3-1/TRBV3-2; size: -; J: TRBJ2-3; CDR3: CASSPSSGGSSSTDTQYF; DNA: TGTGCCAGCAGCCCGTCTAGCGGTGGTAGTTCAAGCACAGATACGCAGTATTTT
D: -; V: TRBV9; size: -; J: TRBJ1-6; CDR3: CASSVGTSSYNSPLHF; DNA: TGTGCCAGCAGCGTAGGTACTAGCTCCTATAATTCACCCCTCCACTTT